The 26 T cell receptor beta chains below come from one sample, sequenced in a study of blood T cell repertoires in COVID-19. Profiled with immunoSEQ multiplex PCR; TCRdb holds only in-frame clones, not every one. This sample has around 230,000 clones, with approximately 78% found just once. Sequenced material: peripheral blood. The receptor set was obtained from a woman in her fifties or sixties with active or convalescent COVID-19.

The CDR3 bases are TGTGCCATCAGAGACCGGGACATTCCCGAAAGGGAGCTGTTTTTT. Translated: CAIRDRDIPERELFF. The V gene is TRBV10-3, the J gene TRBJ2-2; D may be TRBD1 (6 bases). Per germline, CDR1 ENHRY and CDR2 SYGVKD. Between the trimmed V and J ends, which lost 6 bases and 9 bases, there was a span of 20 bases. The CDR3 is 15 amino acids.

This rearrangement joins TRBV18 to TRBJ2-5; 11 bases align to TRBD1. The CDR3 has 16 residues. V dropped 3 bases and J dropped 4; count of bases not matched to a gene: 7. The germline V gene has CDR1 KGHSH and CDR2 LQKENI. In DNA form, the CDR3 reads TGTGCCAGCTCACCCCGGACAGGGGGCTCGGGAGAGACCCAGTACTTC. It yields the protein CASSPRTGGSGETQYF.

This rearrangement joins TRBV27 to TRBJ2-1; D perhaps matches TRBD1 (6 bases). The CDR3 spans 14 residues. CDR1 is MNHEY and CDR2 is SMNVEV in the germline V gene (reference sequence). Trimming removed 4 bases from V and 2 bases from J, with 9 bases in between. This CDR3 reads CASSSTGPYNEQFF. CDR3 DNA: TGTGCCAGCAGTTCAACAGGGCCCTACAATGAGCAGTTCTTC.

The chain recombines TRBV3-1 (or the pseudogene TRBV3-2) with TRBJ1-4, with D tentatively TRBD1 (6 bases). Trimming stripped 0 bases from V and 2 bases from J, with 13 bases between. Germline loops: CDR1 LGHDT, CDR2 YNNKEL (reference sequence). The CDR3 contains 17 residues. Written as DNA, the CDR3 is TGTGCCAGCAGCCAAGACTGGGCAGGGGAGACTAATGAAAAACTGTTTTTT. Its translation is CASSQDWAGETNEKLFF.

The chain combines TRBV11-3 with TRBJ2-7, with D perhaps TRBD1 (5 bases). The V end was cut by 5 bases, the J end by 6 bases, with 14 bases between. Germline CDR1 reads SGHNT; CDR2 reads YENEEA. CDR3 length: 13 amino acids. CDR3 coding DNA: TGTGCCAGCAGCCGGCTGAGACAGTCCGAGCAGTACTTC. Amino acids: CASSRLRQSEQYF.

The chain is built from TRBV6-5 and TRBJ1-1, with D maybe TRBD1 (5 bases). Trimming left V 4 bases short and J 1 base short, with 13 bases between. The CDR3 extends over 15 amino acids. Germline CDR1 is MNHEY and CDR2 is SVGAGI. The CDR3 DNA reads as TGTGCCAGCAGTTCCGGGACTACCAAGAACACTGAAGCTTTCTTT. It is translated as CASSSGTTKNTEAFF.

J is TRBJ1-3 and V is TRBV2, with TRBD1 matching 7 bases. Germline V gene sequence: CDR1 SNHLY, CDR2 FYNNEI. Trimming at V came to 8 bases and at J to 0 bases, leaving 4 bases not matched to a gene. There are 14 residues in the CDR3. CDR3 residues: CASGRQGSGNTIYF. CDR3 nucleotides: TGTGCCAGCGGCAGACAGGGCTCTGGAAACACCATATATTTT.

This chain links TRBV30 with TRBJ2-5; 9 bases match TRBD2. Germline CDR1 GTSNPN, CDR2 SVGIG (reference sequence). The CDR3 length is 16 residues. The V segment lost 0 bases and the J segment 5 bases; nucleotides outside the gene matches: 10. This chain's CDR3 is CAWSVPWRGGRETQYF. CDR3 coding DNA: TGTGCCTGGAGTGTACCGTGGCGGGGGGGCCGGGAGACCCAGTACTTC.

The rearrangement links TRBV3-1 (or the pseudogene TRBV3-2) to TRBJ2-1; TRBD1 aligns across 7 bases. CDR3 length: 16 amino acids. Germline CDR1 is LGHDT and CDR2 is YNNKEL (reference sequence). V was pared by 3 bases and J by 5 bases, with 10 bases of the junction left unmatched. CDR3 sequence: CASSHPDRDPNNEQFF. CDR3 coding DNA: TGTGCCAGCAGCCATCCCGACAGGGACCCCAACAATGAGCAGTTCTTC.

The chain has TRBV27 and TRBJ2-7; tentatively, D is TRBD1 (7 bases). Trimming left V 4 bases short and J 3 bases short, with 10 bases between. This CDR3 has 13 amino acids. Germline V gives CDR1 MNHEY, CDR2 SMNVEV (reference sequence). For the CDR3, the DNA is TGTGCCAGCAGTTGGCAGGGGGGCTACGAGCAGTACTTC. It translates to CASSWQGGYEQYF.

CDR3 sequence: CSVDITSLTREAFF. For the CDR3, the DNA is TGCAGCGTTGACATAACTTCTCTGACAAGAGAAGCTTTCTTT. This chain links TRBV29-1 with TRBJ1-1; D is unresolved. This CDR3 comprises 14 residues. Trimming cost V 3 bases and J 8 bases, with 19 bases left between them. Germline V CDR1 and CDR2: SQVTM, ANQGSEA.

As DNA, the CDR3 is TGTGCCAGCAGCCTAGGGACACCTAACTCTGGAAACACCATATATTTT. Translation: CASSLGTPNSGNTIYF. The chain has TRBV7-8 and TRBJ1-3, with D tentatively TRBD1 (6 bases). This CDR3 spans 16 amino acids. Per germline, CDR1 SGHVS and CDR2 FQNEAQ. V was shortened by 5 bases and J by 0 bases, with 14 bases between the two germline ends.

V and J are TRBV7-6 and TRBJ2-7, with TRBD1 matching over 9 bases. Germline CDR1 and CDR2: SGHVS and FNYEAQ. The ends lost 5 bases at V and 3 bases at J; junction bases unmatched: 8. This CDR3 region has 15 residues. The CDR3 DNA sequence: TGTGCCAGCAGCCCCGGGGGACAGGGACTCTACGAGCAGTACTTC. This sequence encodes CASSPGGQGLYEQYF.

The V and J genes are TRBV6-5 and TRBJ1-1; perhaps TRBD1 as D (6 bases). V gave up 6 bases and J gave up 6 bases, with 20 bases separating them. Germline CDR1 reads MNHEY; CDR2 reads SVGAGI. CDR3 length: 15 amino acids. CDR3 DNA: TGTGCCAGCAGCCAACAGGGCTTGGGGACCCCTGAAGCTTTCTTT. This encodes CASSQQGLGTPEAFF.

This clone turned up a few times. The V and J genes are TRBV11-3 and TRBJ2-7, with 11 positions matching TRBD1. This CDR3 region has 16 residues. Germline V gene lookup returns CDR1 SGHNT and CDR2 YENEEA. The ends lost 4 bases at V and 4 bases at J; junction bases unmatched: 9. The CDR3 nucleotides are TGTGCCAGCAGCTCCGGGACAGGGGGATTGGGGTACGAGCAGTACTTC. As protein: CASSSGTGGLGYEQYF.

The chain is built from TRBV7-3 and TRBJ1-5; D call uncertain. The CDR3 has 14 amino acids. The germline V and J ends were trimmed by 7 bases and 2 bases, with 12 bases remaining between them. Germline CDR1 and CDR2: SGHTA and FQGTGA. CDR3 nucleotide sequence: TGTGCCAGCACCCCTGGCTCCGGCAATCAGCCCCAGCATTTT. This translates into CASTPGSGNQPQHF.

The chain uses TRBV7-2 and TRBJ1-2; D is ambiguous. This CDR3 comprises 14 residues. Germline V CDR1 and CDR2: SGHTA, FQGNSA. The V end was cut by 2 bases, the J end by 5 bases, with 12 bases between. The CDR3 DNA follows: TGTGCCAGCAGCTTAAGTACATCGGGATATGGCTACACCTTC. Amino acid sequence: CASSLSTSGYGYTF. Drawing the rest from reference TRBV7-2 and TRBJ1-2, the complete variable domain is GAGVSQSPSNKVTEKGKDVELRCDPISGHTALYWYRQSLGQGLEFLIYFQGNSAPDKSGLPSDRFSAERTGGSVSTLTIQRTQQEDSAVYLCASSLSTSGYGYTFGSGTRLTVV.

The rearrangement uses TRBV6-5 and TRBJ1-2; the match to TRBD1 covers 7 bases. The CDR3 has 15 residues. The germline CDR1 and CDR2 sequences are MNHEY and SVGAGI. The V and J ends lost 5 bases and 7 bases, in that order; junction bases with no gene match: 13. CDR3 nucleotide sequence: TGTGCCAGCAGTCCCGATAGGGGGCAGGGAGGTGGCTACACCTTC. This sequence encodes CASSPDRGQGGGYTF.

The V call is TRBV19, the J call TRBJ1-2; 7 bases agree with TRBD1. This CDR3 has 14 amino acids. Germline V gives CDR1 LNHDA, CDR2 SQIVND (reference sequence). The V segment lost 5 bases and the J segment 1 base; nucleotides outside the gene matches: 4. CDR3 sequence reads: CASSVTGINYGYTF. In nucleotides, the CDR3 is TGTGCCAGTAGTGTGACAGGGATTAACTATGGCTACACCTTC. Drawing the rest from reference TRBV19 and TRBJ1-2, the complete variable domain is DGGITQSPKYLFRKEGQNVTLSCEQNLNHDAMYWYRQDPGQGLRLIYYSQIVNDFQKGDIAEGYSVSREKKESFPLTVTSAQKNPTAFYLCASSVTGINYGYTFGSGTRLTVV.

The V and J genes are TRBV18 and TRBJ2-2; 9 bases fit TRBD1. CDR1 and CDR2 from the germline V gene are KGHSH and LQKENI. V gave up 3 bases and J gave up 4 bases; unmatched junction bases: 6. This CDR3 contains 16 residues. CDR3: CASSPGTGTFTGELFF. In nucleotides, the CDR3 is TGTGCCAGCTCACCCGGGACAGGGACCTTCACCGGGGAGCTGTTTTTT. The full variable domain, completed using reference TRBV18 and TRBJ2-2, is NAGVMQNPRHLVRRRGQEARLRCSPMKGHSHVYWYRQLPEEGLKFMVYLQKENIIDESGMPKERFSAEFPKEGPSILRIQQVVRGDSAAYFCASSPGTGTFTGELFFGEGSRLTVL.

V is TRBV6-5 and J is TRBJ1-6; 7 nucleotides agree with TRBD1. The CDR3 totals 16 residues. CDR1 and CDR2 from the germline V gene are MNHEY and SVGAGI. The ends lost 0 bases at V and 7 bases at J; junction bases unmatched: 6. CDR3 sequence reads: CASSYSWTGSNSPLHF. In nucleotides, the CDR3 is TGTGCCAGCAGTTACTCTTGGACAGGATCGAATTCACCCCTCCACTTT.

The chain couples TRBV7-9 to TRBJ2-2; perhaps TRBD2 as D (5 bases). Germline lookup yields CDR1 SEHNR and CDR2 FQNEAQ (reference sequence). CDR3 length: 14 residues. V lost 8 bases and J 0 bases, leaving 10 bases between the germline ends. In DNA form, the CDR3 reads TGTGCCAGCGGCCGGGATCCGAACACCGGGGAGCTGTTTTTT. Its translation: CASGRDPNTGELFF.

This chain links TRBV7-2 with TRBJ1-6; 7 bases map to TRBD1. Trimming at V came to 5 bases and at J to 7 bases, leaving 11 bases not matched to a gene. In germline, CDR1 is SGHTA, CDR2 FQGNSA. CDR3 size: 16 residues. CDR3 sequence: CASSPRRAGGNSPLHF. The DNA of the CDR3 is TGTGCCAGCAGCCCCAGGAGGGCAGGGGGGAATTCACCCCTCCACTTT.

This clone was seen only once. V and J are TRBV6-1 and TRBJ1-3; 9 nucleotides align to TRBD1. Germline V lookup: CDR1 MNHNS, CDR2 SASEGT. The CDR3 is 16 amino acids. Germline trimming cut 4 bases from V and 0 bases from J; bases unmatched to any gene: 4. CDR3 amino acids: CASSADRGSSGNTIYF. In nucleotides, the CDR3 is TGTGCCAGCAGTGCCGACAGGGGGAGCTCTGGAAACACCATATATTTT.

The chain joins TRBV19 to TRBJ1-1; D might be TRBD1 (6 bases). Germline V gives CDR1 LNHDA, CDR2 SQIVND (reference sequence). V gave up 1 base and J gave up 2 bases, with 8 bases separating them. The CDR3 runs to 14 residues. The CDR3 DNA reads TGTGCCAGTAGTATAGGGACAGCTAACACTGAAGCTTTCTTT. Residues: CASSIGTANTEAFF. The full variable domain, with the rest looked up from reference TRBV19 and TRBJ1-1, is DGGITQSPKYLFRKEGQNVTLSCEQNLNHDAMYWYRQDPGQGLRLIYYSQIVNDFQKGDIAEGYSVSREKKESFPLTVTSAQKNPTAFYLCASSIGTANTEAFFGQGTRLTVV.

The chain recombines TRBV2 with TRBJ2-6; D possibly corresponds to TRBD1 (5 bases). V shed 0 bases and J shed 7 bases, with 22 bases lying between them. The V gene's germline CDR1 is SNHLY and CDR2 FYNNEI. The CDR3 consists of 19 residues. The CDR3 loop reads CASSEARGRVGSEANVLTF. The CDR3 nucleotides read TGTGCCAGCAGTGAAGCGCGTGGCAGGGTGGGGTCGGAAGCCAACGTCCTGACTTTC.